The table lists the clone carrying this T cell receptor beta chain with a count of one. Its specificity is not known. V gave up 6 bases and J gave up 4 bases; unmatched junction bases: 1. This CDR3 region has 13 residues. The germline V gene encodes CDR1 LNHDA and CDR2 SQIVND (reference sequence). The entry originates in a study of cytomegalovirus exposure and HLA in healthy donors. Regarding the study as a whole: Indistinguishable V segments, including TRBV6-2 and TRBV6-3, were excluded.

The PCR ran on 60 Vbeta and 13 Jbeta primers. Assay: immunoSEQ multiplex PCR; the TCRdb copy retains only in-frame clones and omits some. The data show about 150,000 clones, over 60% seen once. Sequencing input: PBMCs. V gene TRBV19 combines with J gene TRBJ2-1; TRBD1 agrees at 9 bases. The TCR comes from a male donor in good health and CMV-seronegative. The CDR3 region is CASRGQGYNEQFF. In DNA form, the CDR3 reads TGTGCCAGTAGGGGACAGGGTTACAATGAGCAGTTCTTC.